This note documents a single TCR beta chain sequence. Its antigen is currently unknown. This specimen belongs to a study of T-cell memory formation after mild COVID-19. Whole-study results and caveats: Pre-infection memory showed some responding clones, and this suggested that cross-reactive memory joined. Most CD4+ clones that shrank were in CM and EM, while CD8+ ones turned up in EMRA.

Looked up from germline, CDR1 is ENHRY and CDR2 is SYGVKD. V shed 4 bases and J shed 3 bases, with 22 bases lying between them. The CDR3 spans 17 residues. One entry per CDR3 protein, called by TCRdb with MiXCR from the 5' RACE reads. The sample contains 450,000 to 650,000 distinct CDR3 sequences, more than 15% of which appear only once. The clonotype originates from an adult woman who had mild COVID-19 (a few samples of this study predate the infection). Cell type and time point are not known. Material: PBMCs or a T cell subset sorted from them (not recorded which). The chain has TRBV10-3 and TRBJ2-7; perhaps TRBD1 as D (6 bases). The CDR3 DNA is TGTGCCATCAGTGCTCCTGAGTCGGGACAAGACTACTACGAGCAGTACTTC. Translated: CAISAPESGQDYYEQYF.